These 25 T cell receptor beta chains came from one sample sequenced in a study of CD8 T cells in Susac syndrome. An input of 0.5 to 1 ug of RNA was subjected to reverse transcription using random hexamers. TCRdb re-called the immunoSEQ multiplex PCR reads through MiXCR, storing one row per CDR3 protein. The table has under 55,000 distinct CDR3 sequences, just over 90% seen once; the top ten hold roughly 0.5%. The sequenced material came from CD8+ T cells from PBMCs. The receptors were gathered from a human donor with multiple sclerosis.

The chain joins TRBV4-1 to TRBJ2-5, with D unresolved. Trimming cost V 0 bases and J 4 bases, with 9 bases left between them. The CDR3 totals 14 residues. The germline V gene encodes CDR1 MGHRA and CDR2 YSYEKL. CDR3 loop: CASSQEAFLETQYF. CDR3 bases: TGCGCCAGCAGCCAAGAGGCTTTCCTAGAGACCCAGTACTTC.

The rearrangement links TRBV7-9 to TRBJ2-5; D is ambiguous. The length of the CDR3 is 13 residues. V was trimmed by 6 bases and J by 2 bases, leaving 10 bases between them. Germline assignment: CDR1 SEHNR and CDR2 FQNEAQ (reference sequence). DNA of the CDR3: TGTGCCAGCAGTTTCGACTTACAAGAGACCCAGTACTTC. Translation: CASSFDLQETQYF.

The CDR3 DNA is TGCGCCAGCAGCCAAACCTCCGGGCCCCCTTCTCATACGCAGTATTTT. It codes for CASSQTSGPPSHTQYF. The genes are TRBV4-3 and TRBJ2-3; no clear D gene. From germline, CDR1 is LGHNA and CDR2 YSLEER. CDR3 length: 16 residues. Trimming pared 2 bases from V and 7 bases from J, leaving 19 bases between.

The chain is built from TRBV12-3 or TRBV12-4 and TRBJ2-7; perhaps D is TRBD1 or TRBD2 (5 bases each). V dropped 3 bases and J dropped 3 bases, with 15 bases sitting between them. The CDR3 extends over 15 amino acids. The CDR3 here is CASSLGVPQRYEQYF. The CDR3 bases are TGTGCCAGCAGTTTGGGGGTCCCTCAACGCTACGAGCAGTACTTC.

V is TRBV7-8 and J is TRBJ2-7; 10 bases are a match to TRBD2. CDR3 length: 15 amino acids. Germline CDR1 is SGHVS and CDR2 is FQNEAQ. V lost 6 bases to trimming and J lost 0 bases; unmatched junction nucleotides: 5. CDR3 DNA sequence: TGTGCCAGCAGTGTAGCGGGGGGCGTCTCCTACGAGCAGTACTTC. Its translation: CASSVAGGVSYEQYF.

The chain recombines TRBV7-9 with TRBJ2-7, with a possible D match to TRBD2 (5 bases). Germline V CDR1 and CDR2: SEHNR, FQNEAQ (reference sequence). V lost 1 base to trimming and J lost 0 bases, with 19 bases between them. The CDR3 is 18 residues long. The CDR3 here is CASSLVGFGVRGSYEQYF. CDR3 DNA sequence: TGTGCCAGCAGCTTAGTAGGTTTCGGGGTAAGAGGCTCCTACGAGCAGTACTTC. Full variable domain (missing parts from reference TRBV7-9 and TRBJ2-7): DTGVSQNPRHKITKRGQNVTFRCDPISEHNRLYWYRQTLGQGPEFLTYFQNEAQLEKSRLLSDRFSAERPKGSFSTLEIQRTEQGDSAMYLCASSLVGFGVRGSYEQYFGPGTRLTVT.

The V call is TRBV4-1, the J call TRBJ1-2; 11 bases align to TRBD1. The CDR3 spans 16 residues. V lost 5 bases, J lost 1 base, and 6 bases stayed unmatched. The germline V gene encodes CDR1 MGHRA and CDR2 YSYEKL. The CDR3 region has the DNA TGCGCCAGCAGCGATTGGACAGGGGGCTTTAACTATGGCTACACCTTC. Its protein is CASSDWTGGFNYGYTF.

The genes are TRBV5-6 and TRBJ1-1; D remains ambiguous. CDR1 and CDR2 from the germline V gene are SGHDT and YYEEEE. This CDR3 is built from 14 residues. Trimming shortened V by 0 bases and J by 4 bases, and 10 bases separated the two germline ends. The CDR3 nucleotides are TGTGCCAGCAGCTTGGCGCGAGGAAGCACTGAAGCTTTCTTT. Its protein product is CASSLARGSTEAFF.

This rearrangement joins TRBV4-1 to TRBJ2-7; D remains ambiguous. Per the germline V gene, CDR1 is MGHRA and CDR2 is YSYEKL. V was cut by 1 base and J by 0 bases, with 7 bases left in between. This CDR3 spans 14 amino acids. CDR3 bases: TGCGCCAGCAGCCAAGGATTCCTCTCCTACGAGCAGTACTTC. This codes for CASSQGFLSYEQYF.

This chain links TRBV7-3 with TRBJ2-4; TRBD2 agrees at 13 bases. CDR1 is SGHTA and CDR2 is FQGTGA in the germline V gene. The ends lost 6 bases at V and 4 bases at J; junction bases unmatched: 3. The length of the CDR3 is 15 residues. CDR3 sequence: CASSEGLAGKNIQYF. The CDR3 DNA follows: TGTGCCAGCAGTGAGGGACTAGCGGGGAAAAACATTCAGTACTTC.

This chain connects TRBV5-6 to TRBJ1-2; no clear D gene. This CDR3 is 18 amino acids long. Germline-derived CDR1 and CDR2 are SGHDT and YYEEEE. Trimming pared 2 bases from V and 4 bases from J, leaving 24 bases between. The chain's CDR3 is CASSLWGLEKGIFYGYTF. The CDR3 coding sequence is TGTGCCAGCAGCTTATGGGGTTTGGAAAAGGGAATATTCTATGGCTACACCTTC.

This chain joins TRBV20-1 and TRBJ2-7; D could derive from TRBD1 or TRBD2 (7 bases each). This CDR3 spans 15 amino acids. Trimming left V 6 bases short and J 7 bases short, with 25 bases between. The germline V gene encodes CDR1 DFQATT and CDR2 SNEGSKA (reference sequence). The CDR3 bases are TGCAGTGCCCAGGGGGGGGTCGATCCACCTAGGGAGCAGTACTTC. Its translation is CSAQGGVDPPREQYF.

J is TRBJ2-5 and V is TRBV13; perhaps TRBD1 as D (5 bases). CDR3 length: 13 amino acids. Per germline, CDR1 PRHDT and CDR2 FYEKMQ (reference sequence). Trimming stripped 0 bases from V and 9 bases from J, with 11 bases between. The DNA of the CDR3 is TGTGCCAGCAGCTTAGGTGTCGTAGGGGCCCAGTACTTC. Its protein product is CASSLGVVGAQYF. Variable domain in full (rest from reference TRBV13 and TRBJ2-5): AAGVIQSPRHLIKEKRETATLKCYPIPRHDTVYWYQQGPGQDPQFLISFYEKMQSDKGSIPDRFSAQQFSDYHSELNMSSLELGDSALYFCASSLGVVGAQYFGPGTRLLVL.

The CDR3 region has the DNA TGTGCCAGCAGCGTAGAACCCACGTTGGCCACAGATACGCAGTATTTT. Protein sequence: CASSVEPTLATDTQYF. V is TRBV9 and J is TRBJ2-3; D gene unclear. V shed 0 bases and J shed 2 bases, with 13 bases lying between them. Germline loops: CDR1 SGDLS, CDR2 YYNGEE. This CDR3 contains 16 residues. The full variable domain, with the rest looked up from reference TRBV9 and TRBJ2-3, is DSGVTQTPKHLITATGQRVTLRCSPRSGDLSVYWYQQSLDQGLQFLIQYYNGEERAKGNILERFSAQQFPDLHSELNLSSLELGDSALYFCASSVEPTLATDTQYFGPGTRLTVL.

J is TRBJ2-7 and V is TRBV21-1; TRBD1 is taken as the D call from the table, unchecked against the DNA. TRBV21-1 counts as a pseudogene. The CDR3 contains 13 residues. The CDR3: CASSTPAGQGGSF. In nucleotides, the CDR3 is TGTGCCAGCAGCACCCCCGCGGGACAGGGTGGGTCCTTC.

The chain recombines TRBV2 with TRBJ2-7; 10 nucleotides match TRBD1. In germline, CDR1 is SNHLY, CDR2 FYNNEI. CDR3 length: 14 amino acids. V was clipped by 6 bases and J by 5 bases; unmatched bases: 7. CDR3 in amino acids: CASSEWDRGHEQYF. The DNA for the CDR3 is TGTGCCAGCAGCGAATGGGACAGGGGCCACGAGCAGTACTTC.

The chain employs TRBV5-5 and TRBJ2-2; D not resolved. This CDR3 region has 13 residues. CDR1 is SGHKS, CDR2 YYEKEE, per germline (reference sequence). The ends were cut back, 4 bases at V and 4 bases at J, with 8 bases in the middle. The CDR3 loop is CASSPLGTGELFF. The CDR3, as DNA: TGTGCCAGCAGCCCGCTGGGCACCGGGGAGCTGTTTTTT.

This sequence joins TRBV12-3 or TRBV12-4 and TRBJ2-7; the match to TRBD1 covers 7 bases. The CDR3 length is 14 residues. After removal of 7 bases from V and 3 bases from J, the junction contained 9 bases not matched to a gene. CDR3 region: CASTLRQGVYEQYF. As DNA, the CDR3 is TGTGCCAGCACCTTGAGGCAGGGGGTCTACGAGCAGTACTTC.

The chain recombines TRBV29-1 with TRBJ1-1, with 7 bases fitting TRBD1. With 5 bases clipped from V and 1 base from J, the junction kept 4 bases outside the gene matches. Germline lookup yields CDR1 SQVTM and CDR2 ANQGSEA. CDR3 length: 13 residues. CDR3 sequence (DNA): TGCAGCGTTCCCTGGACAGGGAACACTGAAGCTTTCTTT. Amino acid sequence: CSVPWTGNTEAFF.

The V call is TRBV13, the J call TRBJ2-7, with D maybe TRBD1 (5 bases). This CDR3 comprises 13 residues. CDR1 and CDR2 (germline): PRHDT, FYEKMQ (reference sequence). Trimming removed 2 bases from V and 4 bases from J, with 9 bases in between. CDR3 residues: CASSLPPGYEQYF. The CDR3 region has the DNA TGTGCCAGCAGCTTACCCCCAGGGTACGAGCAGTACTTC. Variable domain in full (rest from reference TRBV13 and TRBJ2-7): AAGVIQSPRHLIKEKRETATLKCYPIPRHDTVYWYQQGPGQDPQFLISFYEKMQSDKGSIPDRFSAQQFSDYHSELNMSSLELGDSALYFCASSLPPGYEQYFGPGTRLTVT.

The chain joins TRBV13 to TRBJ2-7, with unresolved D. The CDR3 runs to 13 residues. CDR1 PRHDT and CDR2 FYEKMQ come from the germline V gene (reference sequence). Deletions cut 5 bases from V and 3 bases from J, with 11 bases between. The CDR3 coding sequence is TGTGCCAGCAGCCGAGCCGAGGTCTACGAGCAGTACTTC. The encoded protein is CASSRAEVYEQYF. The full variable domain, rest sourced from reference TRBV13 and TRBJ2-7, is AAGVIQSPRHLIKEKRETATLKCYPIPRHDTVYWYQQGPGQDPQFLISFYEKMQSDKGSIPDRFSAQQFSDYHSELNMSSLELGDSALYFCASSRAEVYEQYFGPGTRLTVT.

This clonotype has just one count. The chain has TRBV4-1 and TRBJ1-2; D might be TRBD1 (6 bases). Trimming took 0 bases from V and 4 from J, leaving 15 bases between them. Germline V gene sequence: CDR1 MGHRA, CDR2 YSYEKL. The CDR3 has 16 residues. The CDR3 region is CASSQEYTGPSYGYTF. The CDR3 nucleotides are TGCGCCAGCAGCCAAGAATACACAGGGCCCAGCTATGGCTACACCTTC.

The V and J genes are TRBV6-1 and TRBJ2-7; D is possibly TRBD1 (6 bases). The CDR3 contains 12 residues. V dropped 3 bases and J dropped 5 bases, with 8 bases sitting between them. Germline CDR1 and CDR2: MNHNS and SASEGT. CDR3 DNA: TGTGCCAGCAGTGACTACAGGGACGAGCAGTACTTC. As protein: CASSDYRDEQYF.

The chain is built from TRBV12-3 or TRBV12-4 and TRBJ1-1; a weak D match, TRBD1 (5 bases). The CDR3 sequence is 15 residues long. The germline V and J ends were trimmed by 6 bases and 4 bases, with 18 bases remaining between them. The CDR3 DNA reads TGTGCCAGCAGCCGACCGGGGGAGGGTCGCACTGAAGCTTTCTTT. This codes for CASSRPGEGRTEAFF.

The V call is TRBV6-6, the J call TRBJ2-3; 9 bases fit TRBD1. There are 15 residues in the CDR3. The junction had 11 bases not matched to a gene; V was cut back by 8 bases and J by 5 bases. CDR1 and CDR2 (germline): MNHNY, SVGAGI (reference sequence). In DNA, the CDR3 is TGTGCCAGCGGGCCACAGGGGGCCCCTGGAGATACGCAGTATTTT. It is translated as CASGPQGAPGDTQYF.